The present T cell receptor (beta chain) was sequenced within a study of blood T cell repertoires in COVID-19. This CDR3 contains 13 residues. The V end lost 1 base, the J end lost 7 bases, and 13 bases lay between the germline ends. Germline V gene data show CDR1 as GTSNPN and CDR2 as SVGIG (reference sequence). Some clones are missing from TCRdb's copy, which holds only in-frame ones; the method was immunoSEQ multiplex PCR. The table shows more than 450,000 clones, with about 90% occurring only once. The sequence was obtained from a woman younger than 30 who had recovered from COVID-19. The sample was PBMCs or T cells enriched from blood (not recorded which). This chain joins TRBV30 and TRBJ1-2; D remains unclear. The CDR3 loop is CAWSDSHFLGYTF. The CDR3 DNA sequence: TGTGCCTGGAGTGATTCCCACTTCCTTGGCTACACCTTC.